These 23 T cell receptor beta chains came from one sample sequenced in a study of T cell responses to AZD1222 COVID-19 vaccine. Some clones are missing from TCRdb's copy, which holds only in-frame ones; the method was immunoSEQ multiplex PCR. The sample includes about 120,000 clones, more than 75% of them seen just once. The material was peripheral blood, obtained on day 0 of AZD1222 vaccination. Receptor source: an adult in good health.

J is TRBJ2-3 and V is TRBV12-5; 14 bases line up with TRBD2. After removal of 5 bases from V and 5 bases from J, the junction contained 6 bases not matched to a gene. This CDR3 spans 16 amino acids. Germline lookup yields CDR1 LGHNT and CDR2 FRNRAP. The CDR3 nucleotides are TGTGCTAGTGGTCGGGGACTAGCGGGAGAAAAAGATACGCAGTATTTT. This codes for CASGRGLAGEKDTQYF.

V usage is TRBV11-1 and J usage is TRBJ2-2, with 7 bases lining up with TRBD1. Germline V lookup: CDR1 SGHAT, CDR2 FQDESV (reference sequence). Trimming removed 5 bases from V and 2 bases from J; junction bases left unmatched: 5. CDR3 size: 15 residues. The CDR3 bases are TGTGCCAGCAGCCCGGGACAGCATAACACCGGGGAGCTGTTTTTT. Protein: CASSPGQHNTGELFF. Based on the CDR3 plus reference TRBV11-1 and TRBJ2-2, the full variable domain is EAEVAQSPRYKITEKSQAVAFWCDPISGHATLYWYRQILGQGPELLVQFQDESVVDDSQLPKDRFSAERLKGVDSTLKIQPAELGDSAMYLCASSPGQHNTGELFFGEGSRLTVL.

The chain combines TRBV27 with TRBJ2-3, with TRBD2 matching 10 bases. The CDR3 spans 15 residues. V lost 2 bases to trimming and J lost 2 bases; unmatched junction nucleotides: 1. The germline CDR1 and CDR2 sequences are MNHEY and SMNVEV (reference sequence). The CDR3 sequence: CASSLLAGATDTQYF. The CDR3 region has the DNA TGTGCCAGCAGTTTACTAGCGGGGGCCACAGATACGCAGTATTTT.

The chain recombines TRBV19 with TRBJ2-5, with TRBD2 matching 10 bases. CDR3 size: 14 residues. Germline CDR1 is LNHDA and CDR2 is SQIVND (reference sequence). Losses at the gene ends were 7 bases for V and 2 bases for J; bases not matched to a gene: 4. The CDR3 loop is CASKVAGGQETQYF. The CDR3 nucleotides are TGTGCCAGTAAAGTAGCGGGGGGACAAGAGACCCAGTACTTC.

This clone has only a few counts. This rearrangement joins TRBV2 to TRBJ2-2; 9 bases agree with TRBD1. The CDR3 is 15 amino acids. From germline, CDR1 is SNHLY and CDR2 FYNNEI. V shed 6 bases, J shed 1 base, and the junction held 3 bases outside the gene matches. In DNA, the CDR3 is TGTGCCAGCAGAGGGACAGGGAGGAACACCGGGGAGCTGTTTTTT. This translates into CASRGTGRNTGELFF.

The CDR3: CASSYGPAGTEAFF. Written as DNA, the CDR3 is TGTGCCAGCAGTTATGGTCCCGCCGGGACTGAAGCTTTCTTT. V gene TRBV6-5 combines with J gene TRBJ1-1; no clear D gene. Germline-derived CDR1 and CDR2 are MNHEY and SVGAGI. Trimming cost V 3 bases and J 5 bases, with 13 bases left between them. The CDR3 runs 14 residues.

This sequence joins TRBV7-8 and TRBJ2-7; D gene unclear. Germline assignment: CDR1 SGHVS and CDR2 FQNEAQ. The germline V and J ends were trimmed by 2 bases and 6 bases, with 17 bases remaining between them. The CDR3 has 15 amino acids. The CDR3 sequence: CASSLLITGFSEQYF. DNA of the CDR3: TGTGCCAGCAGCTTACTTATTACGGGTTTCTCCGAGCAGTACTTC.

The V gene is TRBV21-1, the J gene TRBJ2-7. TRBV21-1 is reported as a pseudogene. CDR3 length equals 19 residues. CDR3 sequence reads: CASSKLSFIVTFSSYEQYF. CDR3 in DNA: TGTGCCAGCAGCAAACTCTCCTTCATAGTGACGTTTAGCTCCTACGAGCAGTACTTC.

The chain has TRBV6-6 and TRBJ1-2; TRBD1 matches at 7 bases. This CDR3 has 14 amino acids. V was clipped by 6 bases and J by 8 bases; unmatched bases: 12. Per the germline V gene, CDR1 is MNHNY and CDR2 is SVGAGI (reference sequence). The CDR3 bases are TGTGCCAGCAGCTACGGGGACAGAGTAGAGGGCTACACCTTC. This translates into CASSYGDRVEGYTF.

V and J are TRBV28 and TRBJ1-5; D unclear. Deletions cut 4 bases from V and 5 bases from J, with 3 bases between. The CDR3 is made up of 11 amino acids. Per germline, CDR1 MDHEN and CDR2 SYDVKM. The CDR3 loop reads CASSSYQPQHF. In DNA, the CDR3 is TGTGCCAGCAGTTCGTATCAGCCCCAGCATTTT.

This CDR3 is CASSVEGGKGNTIYF. CDR3 in DNA: TGTGCCAGCAGCGTTGAGGGCGGAAAGGGAAACACCATATATTTT. The V and J genes are TRBV9 and TRBJ1-3; unclear D gene. With 2 bases removed from V and 4 bases from J, the gap between germline ends came to 13 bases. The CDR3 covers 15 residues. From germline, CDR1 is SGDLS and CDR2 YYNGEE. The full variable domain, with the rest looked up from reference TRBV9 and TRBJ1-3, is DSGVTQTPKHLITATGQRVTLRCSPRSGDLSVYWYQQSLDQGLQFLIQYYNGEERAKGNILERFSAQQFPDLHSELNLSSLELGDSALYFCASSVEGGKGNTIYFGEGSWLTVV.

The rearrangement uses TRBV28 and TRBJ1-3; 11 positions match TRBD1. Germline loops: CDR1 MDHEN, CDR2 SYDVKM. V dropped 6 bases and J dropped 1; count of bases not matched to a gene: 14. The length of the CDR3 is 19 residues. The CDR3 sequence is CASSRTGTGGFVSGNTIYF. CDR3 DNA sequence: TGTGCCAGCAGCCGTACCGGGACAGGGGGATTTGTATCTGGAAACACCATATATTTT.

This chain connects TRBV4-2 to TRBJ1-2; TRBD1 agrees at 8 bases. CDR3 length equals 15 residues. Losses at the gene ends were 1 base for V and 0 bases for J; bases not matched to a gene: 1. Germline CDR1 is LGHNA and CDR2 is YNFKEQ. CDR3 protein: CASSQGTGSNYGYTF. The CDR3 region has the DNA TGTGCCAGCAGCCAAGGGACAGGGTCTAACTATGGCTACACCTTC.

On this clone: The sample contains more than one DNA sequence encoding this CDR3. The J gene is TRBJ2-1, the V gene TRBV7-9; no clear D gene. The CDR3 runs to 11 residues. Per germline, CDR1 SEHNR and CDR2 FQNEAQ (reference sequence). The V end lost 1 base, the J end lost 8 bases, and 3 bases lay between the germline ends. CDR3 bases: TGTGCCAGCAGCTTAGGGGATGAGCAGTTCTTC. Its protein product is CASSLGDEQFF.

The chain links TRBV28 to TRBJ2-2; the D gene is possibly TRBD1 (6 bases). CDR1 is MDHEN, CDR2 SYDVKM, per germline. V was shortened by 7 bases and J by 1 base, with 10 bases between the two germline ends. This CDR3 region has 14 residues. CDR3 DNA sequence: TGTGCCAGCAAACCGGACAGGAACACCGGGGAGCTGTTTTTT. It yields the protein CASKPDRNTGELFF.

In this sample, this clone turned up once. The chain has TRBV28 and TRBJ2-2; unclear D gene. Germline V gives CDR1 MDHEN, CDR2 SYDVKM. Trimming took 6 bases from V and 6 from J, leaving 8 bases between them. The CDR3 length is 12 residues. CDR3 sequence reads: CASSPNSGELFF. DNA of the CDR3: TGTGCCAGCAGCCCCAATTCCGGGGAGCTGTTTTTT.

J is TRBJ2-7 and V is TRBV19; 10 positions match TRBD2. The germline V gene has CDR1 LNHDA and CDR2 SQIVND (reference sequence). Trimming at V came to 4 bases and at J to 4 bases, leaving 7 bases not matched to a gene. There are 15 residues in the CDR3. In DNA form, the CDR3 reads TGTGCCAGTAGTAAAAAGGGACTAGCGATGTACGAGCAGTACTTC. Protein product: CASSKKGLAMYEQYF.

This rearrangement joins TRBV10-3 to TRBJ1-1; maybe TRBD1 (6 bases). Trimming pared 2 bases from V and 6 bases from J, leaving 16 bases between. The CDR3 is made up of 15 amino acids. The germline CDR1 and CDR2 sequences are ENHRY and SYGVKD. The CDR3 bases are TGTGCCATCAGTGAGGATGGGGGCACAGACGCTGAAGCTTTCTTT. Residues: CAISEDGGTDAEAFF.

This clone was found a few times. This sequence joins TRBV6-5 and TRBJ1-5; unclear D gene. Germline lookup yields CDR1 MNHEY and CDR2 SVGAGI. Trimming removed 8 bases at V and 5 bases at J, with 7 bases between. There are 11 residues in the CDR3. The CDR3 nucleotides are TGTGCCAGCGGTCCCGATCAGCCCCAGCATTTT. Residues: CASGPDQPQHF.

The CDR3 DNA is TGTGCCAGCAGCCTTGACAGGGGCCCCGCCTACGAGCAGTACTTC. It encodes CASSLDRGPAYEQYF. The genes are TRBV3-1 (or the pseudogene TRBV3-2) and TRBJ2-7, with 8 bases fitting TRBD1. The V and J ends lost 4 bases and 2 bases, in that order; junction bases with no gene match: 7. The CDR3 spans 15 residues. Germline assignment: CDR1 LGHDT and CDR2 YNNKEL (reference sequence).

The V call is TRBV7-2, the J call TRBJ2-7; D not certain. Trimming removed 5 bases at V and 0 bases at J, with 17 bases between. The CDR3 loop spans 16 amino acids. CDR1 is SGHTA, CDR2 FQGNSA, per germline. In DNA form, the CDR3 reads TGTGCCAGCAGCAAAAACCGGGCCTCCATCTCCTACGAGCAGTACTTC. Translation gives CASSKNRASISYEQYF. Full variable domain (rest looked up from reference TRBV7-2 and TRBJ2-7): GAGVSQSPSNKVTEKGKDVELRCDPISGHTALYWYRQSLGQGLEFLIYFQGNSAPDKSGLPSDRFSAERTGGSVSTLTIQRTQQEDSAVYLCASSKNRASISYEQYFGPGTRLTVT.

This chain links TRBV28 with TRBJ1-1; TRBD1 matches at 12 bases. The CDR3 spans 15 residues. With V trimmed by 6 bases and J by 1 base, 3 bases remained unmatched. Germline CDR1 reads MDHEN; CDR2 reads SYDVKM. The CDR3 coding sequence is TGTGCCAGCAGGGGACAGGGGGCTGGGAACACTGAAGCTTTCTTT. Protein product: CASRGQGAGNTEAFF.

The V gene is TRBV6-1, the J gene TRBJ2-3; D gene ambiguous. The V end was cut by 2 bases, the J end by 2 bases, with 11 bases between. Germline CDR1 and CDR2: MNHNS and SASEGT. The CDR3 spans 15 residues. CDR3 in amino acids: CASSESIRNTDTQYF. DNA of the CDR3: TGTGCCAGCAGTGAAAGCATAAGAAACACAGATACGCAGTATTTT.